Shown below are 8 T cell receptor beta chains from a single sample sequenced in a study of PD-L1 blockade in urothelial cancer. The sample's time point: pretreatment peripheral blood. Using immunoSEQ multiplex PCR, the repertoire was profiled, and TCRdb retains in-frame clones only, with some absent. The sample records about 81,000 clones, approximately 80% being singletons. Source: PBMCs, taken around atezolizumab (anti-PD-L1) treatment. Every receptor here comes from a man in his forties with urothelial cancer.

This clone was picked up one time. The chain joins TRBV28 to TRBJ1-2, with TRBD1 identical over 7 bases. V lost 2 bases, J lost 4 bases, and 7 bases stayed unmatched. The CDR3 runs to 15 residues. Germline values: CDR1 MDHEN, CDR2 SYDVKM. The CDR3 region has the DNA TGTGCCAGCAGTTTAGGGGACAGTGGCATCTATGGCTACACCTTC. It yields the protein CASSLGDSGIYGYTF.

V and J are TRBV6-6 and TRBJ2-3, with D tentatively TRBD2 (7 bases). V lost 3 bases, J lost 0 bases, and 10 bases lay in between. The CDR3 runs to 15 residues. Germline values: CDR1 MNHNY, CDR2 SVGAGI (reference sequence). The CDR3 spells CASSYAGASTDTQYF. The CDR3 DNA reads TGTGCCAGCAGTTATGCGGGGGCTAGCACAGATACGCAGTATTTT.

In its sample, this clone was seen a few times. The CDR3 DNA reads as TGTGCCAGCAGTGTAGGGGTACAGTCCTATGGCTACACCTTC. This sequence encodes CASSVGVQSYGYTF. This chain joins TRBV28 and TRBJ1-2; D might be TRBD1 (5 bases). This CDR3 is 14 amino acids long. Per germline, CDR1 MDHEN and CDR2 SYDVKM. V lost 5 bases, J lost 4 bases, and 14 bases lay in between.

The V call is TRBV2, the J call TRBJ1-5; TRBD1 might be the D (6 bases). Germline V gene lookup returns CDR1 SNHLY and CDR2 FYNNEI. This CDR3 comprises 15 residues. Trimming took off 1 base at V and 7 bases at J, with 14 bases between the two ends. The CDR3 DNA reads TGTGCCAGCAGTGAAGGGGGGCAGGGTAAGCAGCCCCAGCATTTT. It translates to CASSEGGQGKQPQHF.

The J gene is TRBJ2-7, the V gene TRBV28; the D gene is possibly TRBD2 (5 bases). Per germline, CDR1 MDHEN and CDR2 SYDVKM. The V end lost 5 bases, the J end lost 0 bases, and 14 bases lay between the germline ends. The CDR3 is 15 amino acids. The CDR3 DNA follows: TGTGCCAGCAGTCCTGACGCAGACTACTCCTACGAGCAGTACTTC. Protein sequence: CASSPDADYSYEQYF.

The genes are TRBV5-1 and TRBJ1-4; TRBD1 aligns across 9 bases. V lost 0 bases to trimming and J lost 8 bases; unmatched junction nucleotides: 8. Germline lookup yields CDR1 SGHRS and CDR2 YFSETQ. This CDR3 is built from 16 residues. CDR3 region: CASSLAFRTGVEKLFF. The CDR3 DNA reads TGCGCCAGCAGCTTGGCCTTTCGGACAGGGGTAGAAAAACTGTTTTTT.

The chain employs TRBV6-5 and TRBJ2-7, with TRBD1 matching 9 bases. CDR1 is MNHEY and CDR2 is SVGAGI in the germline V gene. The CDR3 consists of 13 residues. Trimming cost V 6 bases and J 12 bases; bases outside gene matches: 12. CDR3 DNA sequence: TGTGCCAGCAGAAGGGGACAGGGAAATCCTTTGTACTTC. This translates into CASRRGQGNPLYF.

The rearrangement joins TRBV6-1 to TRBJ2-7, with no clear D. The V gene's germline CDR1 is MNHNS and CDR2 SASEGT. V lost 2 bases to trimming and J lost 4 bases, with 3 bases between them. The CDR3 spans 11 residues. CDR3 residues: CASSERYEQYF. DNA for the CDR3: TGTGCCAGCAGTGAACGGTACGAGCAGTACTTC.